This TCR beta chain was found in a study of blood T cell repertoires in COVID-19. Study overall: The United States, Italy and Spain were the sources of the acute and convalescent COVID-19 samples. T cells, B-cell-depleted T cells, or PBMCs provided the cDNA or gDNA that served as material.

Original processing notes: It was from reference gene primer amplification that nucleated cell counts were estimated. Data came from immunoSEQ multiplex PCR; TCRdb stores just in-frame clones and leaves some out. V and J calls and clone size are those listed in that table; D and trimming were worked out from the DNA. Among tens of thousands of clones, 90% to 95% were seen once, and the ten largest hold approximately 4.3%. Germline assignment: CDR1 SEHNR and CDR2 FQNEAQ (reference sequence). Germline trimming cut 1 base from V and 9 bases from J; bases unmatched to any gene: 10. CDR3 length: 15 amino acids. This clone was picked up one time.

This chain joins TRBV7-9 and TRBJ1-1, with 8 bases that match TRBD1. The sequence was obtained from a human donor with active COVID-19. The donor label of this sample is uncertain. Sequenced material: peripheral blood. Here the CDR3 DNA reads TGTGCCAGCAGCTTAGTGGGGGCAGGGGGCATGAAAGCTTTCTTT. This sequence encodes CASSLVGAGGMKAFF.